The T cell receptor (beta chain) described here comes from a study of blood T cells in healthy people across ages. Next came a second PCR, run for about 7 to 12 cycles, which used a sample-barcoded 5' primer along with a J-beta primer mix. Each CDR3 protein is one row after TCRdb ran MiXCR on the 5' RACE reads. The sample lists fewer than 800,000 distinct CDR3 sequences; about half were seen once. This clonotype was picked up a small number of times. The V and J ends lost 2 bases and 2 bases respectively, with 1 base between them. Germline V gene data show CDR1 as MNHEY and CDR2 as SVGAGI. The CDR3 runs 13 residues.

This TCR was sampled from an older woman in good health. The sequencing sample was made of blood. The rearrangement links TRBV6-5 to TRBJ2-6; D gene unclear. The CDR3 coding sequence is TGTGCCAGCAGTTACCCTGGGGCCAACGTCCTGACTTTC. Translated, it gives CASSYPGANVLTF.